The clone carrying this TCR beta chain has only a few counts. The sample comes from a study of OX40 agonist ivuxolimab in advanced cancers. TCRdb's table, derived via immunoSEQ multiplex PCR, lists solely in-frame clones and lacks some. The sample includes under 20,000 clones, roughly 70% of them seen just once. The receptor was isolated from an adult with an advanced solid tumor such as melanoma, head and neck, liver or kidney cancer. This sample comprised CD4+ or CD8+ T cells sorted from blood, obtained in a trial of the OX40 agonist ivuxolimab.

In DNA form, the CDR3 reads TGTGCCAGCAGCTTAATCACAGGTGTGAATTCACCCCTCCACTTT. It yields the protein CASSLITGVNSPLHF. This chain joins TRBV11-1 and TRBJ1-6; tentatively, D is TRBD1 (5 bases). V lost 2 bases and J 7 bases, leaving 12 bases between the germline ends. The germline gives CDR1 SGHAT, CDR2 FQDESV (reference sequence). The CDR3 is 15 residues long.